This T cell receptor (beta chain) was observed in a study of Tregs in tolerant kidney transplant recipients. Study-wide points: Expanding Tregs on activated donor B cells appeared to best identify donor-specific TCRbeta clones.

This CDR3 region has 18 residues. Germline V gene data show CDR1 as SGHVS and CDR2 as FQNEAQ. Deletions cut 3 bases from V and 0 bases from J, with 18 bases between. Mixed chimerism was transient after nonmyeloablative marrow transplants from related graft donors. Thawed PBMCs were FACS-sorted into unstimulated CD4+CD25+CD127- regulatory T cells, CD4+CD25- non-regulatory cells, CD4 and CD8 cells. In regard to this clone: Its antigen is not known.

This table comes from immunoSEQ multiplex PCR, and its TCRdb copy is limited to in-frame clones, with some not included. The sample holds around 86,000 clones, more than 85% seen once. V and J are TRBV7-8 and TRBJ2-4; a possible D gene is TRBD2 (6 bases). The specimen comprised CD4+ T cells from blood (PBMCs), sampled 24 months after the transplant. The TCR comes from a human patient who received a combined kidney and bone marrow transplant. Some T cells may be provided by the graft donor. The CDR3 is CASSFWRAGILAKNIQYF. The CDR3 DNA reads TGTGCCAGCAGCTTTTGGAGGGCAGGTATTTTAGCCAAAAACATTCAGTACTTC. The full variable domain, rest sourced from reference TRBV7-8 and TRBJ2-4, is GAGVSQSPRYKVAKRGQDVALRCDPISGHVSLFWYQQALGQGPEFLTYFQNEAQLDKSGLPSDRFFAERPEGSVSTLKIQRTQQEDSAVYLCASSFWRAGILAKNIQYFGAGTRLSVL.